The clone carrying this T cell receptor beta chain was counted ten times or more. What it binds is unknown. In the original processing: The authors used CDR3 differences across clinicopathological groups to build a distant-metastasis classifier for papillary thyroid cancer. TCRdb recomputed clones from the PCR reads via MiXCR. The V and J calls and clone size are TCRdb's, not the authors'. The sample holds some 55,000 clones, more than 20% seen once. This sample was included in a study of metastatic and nonmetastatic thyroid tumors. Study at large: Repertoires from malignant and benign thyroid patients were compared across blood and tumor or nodule tissue.

Per germline, CDR1 SGHRS and CDR2 YFSETQ. This CDR3 is built from 14 residues. V lost 4 bases to trimming and J lost 4 bases; unmatched junction nucleotides: 5. General study results and limits: Significantly higher TCR beta diversity was reportedly seen in malignant thyroid tumors than benign nodules, in blood and tumor.

Before thyroid surgery, none of the patients had received any treatment. The chain joins TRBV5-1 to TRBJ2-5; 9 nucleotides match TRBD1. Sequenced: blood. This TCR derives from a female donor with papillary thyroid cancer or a benign thyroid nodule (not recorded which). Some clones in this sample may be carry-over from other donors' samples. CDR3 region: CASSRDRATETQYF. The CDR3 DNA sequence: TGCGCCAGCAGCAGGGACAGGGCGACAGAGACCCAGTACTTC.